This T cell receptor beta chain was identified in a study of cytomegalovirus exposure and HLA in healthy donors (dated by TCRdb to the late 2010s). With regard to the full study: An earlier analysis of several hundred of the donors reported under 300 Gb of sequence data and 95 million to 120 million unique TCR beta sequences obtained from about 179 million T cells. Alongside the repertoire data, information on donor age, sex, ethnicity and CMV serostatus was compiled. The number of donors typed differed by locus, with about 629-640 for A, B, C, DRB1 and DQB1, roughly 520 for DQA1, 606 for DPA1, and about 450 for DPB1. Among almost 400 genotyped donors of the cohort, an average of about 240,000 unique TCR beta nucleotide sequences were sequenced per donor, roughly 18% of them non-productive. The later analysis used no new phenotypic data to find candidate immune exposures, relying instead on TCR beta sequences and their occurrence across donors. Because of strong linkage in the cohort, roughly 5 DR-DQ haplotypes were treated as single units for association and clustering. To predict cytomegalovirus infection status, the study combined high-throughput TCR immunosequencing, statistical association of individual TCRs with disease status, and machine learning. Both class I and class II loci were covered by HLA typing, at four-digit resolution. The study aimed to test whether signatures of past pathogen exposure could be identified by cataloging public T cell receptors. A separate validation cohort of roughly 120 different subjects was used in addition to the roughly 700-subject first cohort. A later genetic analysis used genome-wide SNP genotypes for about 60% of the 666 donors, treating that subset as a discovery cohort. A later analysis re-examined previously published TCR beta repertoires from roughly 650 donors and added high-resolution HLA genotyping to investigate patterns of TCR occurrence. The genetic ancestry cluster associated with self-reported Caucasian donors included around four fifths of the 300 to 450 genotyped donors. Every discovery cohort repertoire had been produced on one sequencing platform. An earlier analysis of approximately 500 of the donors applied high-throughput TCR beta sequencing to assess whether each TCR beta V gene segment acted as functional or pseudogenic. About 300 gigabases of sequencing data and approximately 91 million unique TCR sequences made up an early release that covered roughly 670 HLA-typed donors. The study used immunosequencing to profile the T cell repertoires of more than 650 subjects and linked those repertoires to cytomegalovirus serostatus.

The cohort consisted of 650 to 700 healthy bone marrow donors. At the time of sampling, every cohort member was nominally healthy, though immune exposures that went unrecorded were likely present. The donor was CMV seronegative and was included in the group of a few hundred seronegative cohort members. A peripheral blood sample was collected from each donor, and TCR beta sequencing was performed on peripheral blood mononuclear cells. Genomic DNA extraction from the blood cell samples was performed with the Qiagen DNeasy Blood Extraction Kit. What the study reported, not specific to this receptor: In a later analysis, TCR association rates were found to vary across HLA loci, with the most associated TCRs seen for DRB1 alleles and the fewest for HLA-C alleles. The classifier was reported to diagnose cytomegalovirus status with high specificity and sensitivity in both the original cohort and the validation cohort. Some IMGT-functional V segments, including TRBV6-2 and TRBV6-3, could not be told apart with the 87-base-pair reads, so those segments were excluded. Correlated functional status among segregating V segments might reflect linkage disequilibrium, but an unknown experimental factor could not be ruled out. A further reported finding was that TCR beta sequences accurately predicted the HLA-A and HLA-B alleles for most subjects in the first cohort. A later analysis reported that several top co-occurrence clusters appeared linked to parvovirus B19, influenza, CMV and Epstein-Barr virus. In the study, approximately 160 TCR beta chains were listed as associated with cytomegalovirus. A later genetic analysis associated a missense DCLRE1C variant with V-gene and J-gene trimming of TCR beta chains, and an independent cohort replicated the association. Strong co-occurrence of HLA alleles, especially DR and DQ, made assigning TCR associations to individual alleles difficult. Sequencing depth was assumed to be roughly uniform across donors in the presence/absence analyses, though that assumption may not hold. Specific HLA alleles were associated with around 18,000 TCR beta sequences at a false discovery rate of 0.05 in a later analysis. A later analysis found that most CMV-associated TCR beta chains appeared HLA-restricted, with HLA associations seemingly driven largely by CMV exposure. In vitro tests confirmed that a few of the cytomegalovirus-associated TCR beta chains recognize cytomegalovirus antigens. Because counts were too low, roughly 17 rarely observed V segments, including chromosome 9 orphons, were left out of the earlier analysis of about 620 of the donors. An earlier analysis of around 600 of the donors showed that most TCR beta V segments appeared in productive rearrangements either about 87% or about 30% of the time, which broadly matched IMGT annotations. In this cohort, only TCR beta chains were sequenced, and detectable features were limited by the absence of alpha or paired-chain data. It was suggested by the authors that the approach could potentially be generalized to other disease states and immunological phenotypes. Most TCR sequences were seen in very few donors, while some public TCRs were found in many individuals. In a later genetic analysis, fewer N-insertions in productive TCRs were reported among donors in an Asian-associated ancestry cluster than the roughly 700-donor mean. Immune exposure information for the cohort was limited to CMV serostatus. A cluster of highly shared sequence variants was judged likely to be a technical artifact of the sequencing pipeline. Because HLA typing was missing for some donors at each locus, association tests included only the typed subset. A later analysis found that HLA-associated TCR beta chains were more clonally expanded and had lower generation probabilities than equally common non-associated chains.

Concerning this clone itself: What this receptor recognizes is not known.

Including cysteine and phenylalanine, the CDR3 has 15 amino acids. The only DNA kept is the CDR3, 45 bases in frame from the first base. Sequences SEHNR (CDR1) and FQNEAQ (CDR2) are obtained from the germline V gene (reference sequence). Trimming at the junction amounts to 3 bases on V and 8 bases on J, and the germline ends lie 16 bases apart. Libraries were made using the immunoSEQ multiplex PCR assay. A mixture of 60 forward primers for TCR Vbeta segments and 13 reverse primers for TCR Jbeta segments was used in the multiplex PCR. The CDR3 region of rearranged TCR beta genes was amplified from genomic DNA by a multiplex PCR assay. The Illumina HiSeq System was used to sequence the amplified TCR beta libraries as 87-base-pair reads. The original methods were these. A later analysis tallied some 79 million unique TCR beta chains across the 660 or so repertoires, and 10 million to 11 million of those chains were shared by two or more donors. Raw reads were error-corrected and collapsed into unique sequences with a nearest-neighbor algorithm that merged closely related sequences to remove PCR and sequencing errors. CDR3 sequences were aligned to IMGT reference sequences to assign V, D and J gene segments. For a sequence to be retained, a match of at least six nucleotides was required to both a V gene segment and a J gene segment. Rearrangements were classified as productive when the CDR3 lacked stop codons and remained in frame with V and J, and all other rearrangements were classified as non-productive. Following IMGT convention, CDR3 was defined as the stretch from the second conserved V-encoded cysteine to the conserved J-encoded phenylalanine. In an earlier analysis of around 640 of the donors, sequences lacking an unambiguous match to a single V gene segment were excluded. An earlier analysis of a few hundred of the donors called V segments functional above 56.7% productive rearrangements and segregating when the between-donor standard deviation exceeded 5%. A statistical classification framework was built for diagnosing cytomegalovirus status from the catalog of TCR beta chain sequences. A later analysis assigned V and J genes by comparing TCR nucleotide sequences with IMGT/GENE-DB human TR gene sequences. A later analysis assigned CDR3 sequences and most-parsimonious VDJ recombination scenarios with the TCRdist pipeline. In a later analysis, each TCR beta chain was defined by its CDR3 amino acid sequence together with its V-gene family, and reads without a unique V-gene family were excluded. A later analysis removed nearly 600 highly shared, low-generation-probability nucleotide sequences to deal with suspected cross-contamination and a sequencing artifact. In a later analysis, a clonal expansion index for each public chain was calculated from normalized within-repertoire ranks of inferred template counts. In a later analysis, generation probabilities were computed using a VDJ recombination model fitted to out-of-frame rearrangements, and the results were checked against IGoR. In a later analysis, hypergeometric tests were used to score TCR-TCR, TCR-HLA and TCR-CMV co-occurrence, with a repertoire-size bias correction applied to TCR pairs. False discovery rates were estimated in a later analysis by permuting HLA or CMV assignments 20 times. In a later analysis, co-occurring TCRs were grouped using DBSCAN, and TCRdist sequence similarity was added for clustering within HLA-allele-positive subsets. Repertoires with fewer than 30,000 or more than 120,000 public chains, plus five repertoires with anomalous nucleotide sharing, were excluded from co-occurrence clustering. The table was pulled from immuneACCESS by TCRdb, which kept in-frame rearrangements only. Such tables lose some clones; where checked, under half of the loss comes from unresolved V genes, and the rest has no known cause. The V and J calls and clone size come from that table; D and trimming were worked out from the DNA. This sample's listing comprises 95,000 to 150,000 clones. Together, the top ten hold 3.6% of the sample.

This clonotype originated in a man younger than 35 in good health and CMV-seronegative. Sequenced sample: PBMCs. Recombination joined TRBV7-9 with TRBJ1-4, with a weak D call of TRBD1 (5 bases match). Here the CDR3 is given as CASSLGPTREEKLFF. The DNA sequence is as follows: TGTGCCAGCAGCTTGGGACCTACGCGGGAAGAAAAACTGTTTTTT. With the rest looked up from the reference TRBV7-9 and TRBJ1-4 genes rather than sequenced, the full variable domain is DTGVSQNPRHKITKRGQNVTFRCDPISEHNRLYWYRQTLGQGPEFLTYFQNEAQLEKSRLLSDRFSAERPKGSFSTLEIQRTEQGDSAMYLCASSLGPTREEKLFFGSGTQLSVL.